This T cell receptor beta chain emerged from a study of blood T cell repertoires in COVID-19. Study as a whole: PBMCs, B-cell-depleted T cells, or T cells provided the cDNA or gDNA that made up the material.

In the original analysis: Reference gene primer amplification in the assay estimated nucleated cell counts. Profiling relied on immunoSEQ multiplex PCR, and the TCRdb table lists in-frame clones only, not all of them. Clone size and V and J calls were adopted from that table, with D and trimming inferred from the DNA. This table holds about 270,000 clones, roughly nine tenths found once. Adults between about 18 and 95 years of age took part from about two dozen US areas. Cohort 3 donors counted as recovered after two negative PCRs, clearance, or resolved symptoms. The receptor was derived from a woman in her forties or fifties who had recovered from COVID-19. Source material: PBMCs or T cells enriched from blood (not recorded which).

The CDR3 reads CASSEGTGRTGANVLTF. CDR3 DNA: TGTGCCAGCAGCGAAGGGACAGGGAGGACTGGGGCCAACGTCCTGACTTTC. The rearrangement joins TRBV9 to TRBJ2-6; 9 nucleotides align to TRBD1. V lost 3 bases, J lost 2 bases, and 6 bases stayed unmatched. In germline, CDR1 is SGDLS, CDR2 YYNGEE. The CDR3 is made up of 17 amino acids.